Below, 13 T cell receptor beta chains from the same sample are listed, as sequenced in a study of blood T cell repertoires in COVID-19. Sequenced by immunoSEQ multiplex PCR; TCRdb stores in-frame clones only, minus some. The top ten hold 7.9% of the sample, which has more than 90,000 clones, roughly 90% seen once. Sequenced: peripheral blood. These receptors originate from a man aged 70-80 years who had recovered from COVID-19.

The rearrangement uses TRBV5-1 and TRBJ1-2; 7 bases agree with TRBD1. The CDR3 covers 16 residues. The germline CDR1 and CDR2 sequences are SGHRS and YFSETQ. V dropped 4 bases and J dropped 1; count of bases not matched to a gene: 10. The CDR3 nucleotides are TGCGCCAGCAGCCCACCGAGGGGGACAGATAACTATGGCTACACCTTC. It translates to CASSPPRGTDNYGYTF.

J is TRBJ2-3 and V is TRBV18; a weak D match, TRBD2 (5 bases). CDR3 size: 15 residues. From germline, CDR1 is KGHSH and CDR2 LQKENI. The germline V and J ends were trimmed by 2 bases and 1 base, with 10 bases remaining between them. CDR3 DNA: TGTGCCAGCTCACCATTGAGGGTAGGCACAGATACGCAGTATTTT. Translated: CASSPLRVGTDTQYF.

The CDR3 is CASSVRGGNEQFF. For the CDR3, the DNA is TGCGCCAGCAGCGTACGGGGGGGCAATGAGCAGTTCTTC. The J gene is TRBJ2-1, the V gene TRBV5-1, with TRBD2 identical over 8 bases. V gave up 4 bases and J gave up 6 bases; unmatched junction bases: 3. The CDR3 runs 13 residues. The germline V gene encodes CDR1 SGHRS and CDR2 YFSETQ.

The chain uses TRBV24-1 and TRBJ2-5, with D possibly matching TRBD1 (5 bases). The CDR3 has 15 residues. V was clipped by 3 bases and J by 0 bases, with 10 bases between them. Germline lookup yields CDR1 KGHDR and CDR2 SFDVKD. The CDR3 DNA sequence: TGTGCCACCAGTGATGGTGCAGGGAACCAAGAGACCCAGTACTTC. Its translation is CATSDGAGNQETQYF.

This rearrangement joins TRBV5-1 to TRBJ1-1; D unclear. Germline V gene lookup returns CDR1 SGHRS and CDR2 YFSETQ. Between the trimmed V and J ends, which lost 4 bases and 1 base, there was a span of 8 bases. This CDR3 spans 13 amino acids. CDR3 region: CASSGVKNTEAFF. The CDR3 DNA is TGCGCCAGCAGCGGAGTTAAGAACACTGAAGCTTTCTTT.

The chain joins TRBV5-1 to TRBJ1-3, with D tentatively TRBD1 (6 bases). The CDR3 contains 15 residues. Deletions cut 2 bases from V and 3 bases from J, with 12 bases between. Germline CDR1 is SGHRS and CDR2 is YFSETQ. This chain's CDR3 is CASSLQQGGGNTIYF. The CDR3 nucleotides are TGCGCCAGCAGCTTACAACAGGGTGGTGGAAACACCATATATTTT.

CDR3 bases: TGTGCCAGCAGCTTAGCGATAACTAGCAGGCCAGATACGCAGTATTTT. Protein: CASSLAITSRPDTQYF. The chain carries TRBV7-2 and TRBJ2-3; weak D call: TRBD2 (6 bases). Per germline, CDR1 SGHTA and CDR2 FQGNSA. Deletions cut 0 bases from V and 4 bases from J, with 14 bases between. This CDR3 comprises 16 residues.

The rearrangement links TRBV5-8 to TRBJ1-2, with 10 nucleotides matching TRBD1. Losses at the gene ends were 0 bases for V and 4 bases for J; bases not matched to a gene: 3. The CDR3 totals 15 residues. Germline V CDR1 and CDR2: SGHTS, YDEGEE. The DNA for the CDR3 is TGTGCCAGCAGCTTGGTTGGGACAGGGGCCTATGGCTACACCTTC. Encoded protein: CASSLVGTGAYGYTF.

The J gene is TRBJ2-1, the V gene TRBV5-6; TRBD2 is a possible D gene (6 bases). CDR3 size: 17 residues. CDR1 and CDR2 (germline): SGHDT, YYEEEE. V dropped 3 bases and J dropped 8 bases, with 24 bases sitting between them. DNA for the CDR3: TGTGCCAGCAGCTCGGTGCGGGGAACCCCGAATAGGGATGAGCAGTTCTTC. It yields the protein CASSSVRGTPNRDEQFF.

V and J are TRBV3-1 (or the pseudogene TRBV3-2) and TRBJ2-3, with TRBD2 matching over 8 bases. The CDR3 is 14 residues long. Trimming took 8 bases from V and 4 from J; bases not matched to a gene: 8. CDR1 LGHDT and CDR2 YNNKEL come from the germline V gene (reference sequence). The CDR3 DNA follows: TGTGCCAGCGGACCGGGGGGGAGGGCAGATACGCAGTATTTT. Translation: CASGPGGRADTQYF.

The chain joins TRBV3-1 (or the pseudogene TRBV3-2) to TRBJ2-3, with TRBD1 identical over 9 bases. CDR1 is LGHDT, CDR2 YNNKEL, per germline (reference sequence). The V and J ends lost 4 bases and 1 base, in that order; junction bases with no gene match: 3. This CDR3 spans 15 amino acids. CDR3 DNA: TGTGCCAGCAGCCCTTGGACAGGGGGCACAGATACGCAGTATTTT. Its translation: CASSPWTGGTDTQYF.

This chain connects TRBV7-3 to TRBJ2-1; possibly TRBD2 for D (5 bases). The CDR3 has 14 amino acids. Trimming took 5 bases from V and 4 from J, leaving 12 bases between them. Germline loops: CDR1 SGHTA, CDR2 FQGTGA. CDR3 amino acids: CASSPVGGYNEQFF. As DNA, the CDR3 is TGTGCCAGCAGCCCGGTAGGCGGGTACAATGAGCAGTTCTTC.

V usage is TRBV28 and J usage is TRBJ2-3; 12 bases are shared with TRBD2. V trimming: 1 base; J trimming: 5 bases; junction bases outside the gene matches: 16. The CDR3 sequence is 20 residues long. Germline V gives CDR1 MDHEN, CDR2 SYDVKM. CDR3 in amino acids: CASSLFQLASGRAGGDTQYF. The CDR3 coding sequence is TGTGCCAGCAGTTTATTCCAATTAGCTAGCGGGAGGGCCGGGGGAGATACGCAGTATTTT. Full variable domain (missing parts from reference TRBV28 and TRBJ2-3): DVKVTQSSRYLVKRTGEKVFLECVQDMDHENMFWYRQDPGLGLRLIYFSYDVKMKEKGDIPEGYSVSREKKERFSLILESASTNQTSMYLCASSLFQLASGRAGGDTQYFGPGTRLTVL.